Listed below are T cell receptor beta chains from one sample, sequenced in a study of spatial heterogeneity in lung cancer. TCRdb processed the 5' RACE reads anew with MiXCR; each CDR3 protein has one entry. The repertoire includes about 39,000 distinct CDR3 sequences, roughly 3% of them detected once, and around 36% sits in the top ten. The sample consisted of normal lung tissue next to the tumor, taken at surgery. These receptors were taken from a male donor with early-stage non-small cell lung cancer. The CDR3 runs from the conserved cysteine through the conserved F or W. A D gene is named only where the DNA matches it firmly. Size tells how often a clone was seen (once, few, many) or the class of an expanded clone, and some rows leave it out.

J gene: TRBJ1-5; D gene: .; clone size: many; V gene: TRBV7-2; CDR3 protein: CASSLTVSNQPQHF; CDR3 DNA: TGTGCCAGCAGCCTGACAGTAAGCAATCAGCCCCAGCATTTT
J gene: TRBJ2-6; D gene: TRBD1; clone size: .; V gene: TRBV7-2; CDR3 protein: CASSSSGTGLSGANVLTF; CDR3 DNA: TGTGCCAGCAGCTCCTCCGGGACAGGTCTCTCTGGGGCCAACGTCCTGACTTTC
J gene: TRBJ2-2; D gene: .; clone size: many; V gene: TRBV4-3; CDR3 protein: CASSQGPGRNTGELFF; CDR3 DNA: TGCGCCAGCAGCCAAGGTCCTGGGAGGAACACCGGGGAGCTGTTTTTT
J gene: TRBJ2-3; D gene: .; clone size: .; V gene: TRBV6-2/TRBV6-3; CDR3 protein: CASSSNTDTQYF; CDR3 DNA: TGTGCCAGCAGTTCGAACACAGATACGCAGTATTTT
J gene: TRBJ2-5; D gene: .; clone size: many; V gene: TRBV3-1; CDR3 protein: CASSQDQPGETQYF; CDR3 DNA: TGTGCCAGCAGCCAAGATCAGCCCGGAGAGACCCAGTACTTC
J gene: TRBJ1-4; D gene: TRBD1; clone size: .; V gene: TRBV6-5; CDR3 protein: CATGRTGLNEKLFF; CDR3 DNA: TGTGCCACGGGGAGGACAGGGCTGAATGAAAAACTGTTTTTT
J gene: TRBJ2-5; D gene: .; clone size: many; V gene: TRBV5-1; CDR3 protein: CASSLGSGYQETQYF; CDR3 DNA: TGCGCCAGCAGCTTGGGTTCCGGGTACCAAGAGACCCAGTACTTC
J gene: TRBJ2-7; D gene: TRBD2; clone size: many; V gene: TRBV20-1; CDR3 protein: CSGRGLAGGSYEQYF; CDR3 DNA: TGCAGTGGAAGGGGTTTGGCGGGGGGATCCTACGAGCAGTACTTC
J gene: TRBJ2-7; D gene: .; clone size: many; V gene: TRBV7-6; CDR3 protein: CASSSQRSSYEQYF; CDR3 DNA: TGTGCCAGCAGCTCTCAGCGGTCCTCCTACGAGCAGTACTTC
J gene: TRBJ2-3; D gene: TRBD1; clone size: many; V gene: TRBV5-1; CDR3 protein: CASSFGQVADTQYF; CDR3 DNA: TGCGCCAGCAGCTTCGGACAGGTCGCAGATACGCAGTATTTT
J gene: TRBJ1-2; D gene: TRBD1; clone size: many; V gene: TRBV18; CDR3 protein: CASSTGTVNYGYTF; CDR3 DNA: TGTGCCAGCTCAACTGGGACAGTCAACTATGGCTACACCTTC
J gene: TRBJ2-7; D gene: TRBD1; clone size: many; V gene: TRBV12-3/TRBV12-4; CDR3 protein: CASSLGGQGAYEQYF; CDR3 DNA: TGTGCCAGCAGTTTAGGGGGACAGGGGGCTTACGAGCAGTACTTC
J gene: TRBJ1-4; D gene: .; clone size: many; V gene: TRBV7-9; CDR3 protein: CASSLLQTTNEKLFF; CDR3 DNA: TGTGCCAGCAGCTTACTCCAAACAACTAATGAAAAACTGTTTTTT
J gene: TRBJ1-1; D gene: .; clone size: many; V gene: TRBV6-2/TRBV6-3; CDR3 protein: CASMRDKYTEAFF; CDR3 DNA: TGTGCCAGCATGAGAGACAAATACACTGAAGCTTTCTTT
J gene: TRBJ1-4; D gene: .; clone size: few; V gene: TRBV12-3/TRBV12-4; CDR3 protein: CASSAPGLGEKLFF; CDR3 DNA: TGTGCCAGCAGCGCCCCTGGGCTGGGAGAAAAACTGTTTTTT
J gene: TRBJ1-2; D gene: .; clone size: few; V gene: TRBV5-1; CDR3 protein: CASRDNYGYTF; CDR3 DNA: TGCGCCAGCAGGGATAACTATGGCTACACCTTC
J gene: TRBJ2-1; D gene: TRBD2; clone size: .; V gene: TRBV5-1; CDR3 protein: CASISGGAINEQFF; CDR3 DNA: TGCGCCAGCATTAGCGGGGGGGCCATCAATGAGCAGTTCTTC